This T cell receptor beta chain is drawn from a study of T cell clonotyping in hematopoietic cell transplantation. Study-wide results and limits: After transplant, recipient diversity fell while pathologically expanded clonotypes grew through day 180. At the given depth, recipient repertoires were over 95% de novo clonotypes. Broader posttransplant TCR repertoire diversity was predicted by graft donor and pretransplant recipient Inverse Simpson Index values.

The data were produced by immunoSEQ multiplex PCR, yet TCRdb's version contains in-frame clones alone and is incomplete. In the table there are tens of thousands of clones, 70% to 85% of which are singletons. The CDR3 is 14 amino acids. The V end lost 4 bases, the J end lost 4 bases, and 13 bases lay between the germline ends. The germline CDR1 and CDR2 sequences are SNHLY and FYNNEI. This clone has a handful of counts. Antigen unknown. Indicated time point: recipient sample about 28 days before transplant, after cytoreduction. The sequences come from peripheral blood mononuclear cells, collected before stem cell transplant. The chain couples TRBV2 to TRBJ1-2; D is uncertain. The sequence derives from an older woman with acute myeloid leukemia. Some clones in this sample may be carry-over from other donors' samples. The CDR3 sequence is CASSVGYSAYGYTF. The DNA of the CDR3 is TGTGCCAGCAGTGTGGGCTATTCCGCCTATGGCTACACCTTC. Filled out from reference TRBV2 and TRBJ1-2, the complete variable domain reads EPEVTQTPSHQVTQMGQEVILRCVPISNHLYFYWYRQILGQKVEFLVSFYNNEISEKSEIFDDQFSVERPDGSNFTLKIRSTKLEDSAMYFCASSVGYSAYGYTFGSGTRLTVV.